This TCR beta chain derives from a study of T-cell memory formation after mild COVID-19. TCRdb reanalysed the 5' RACE reads using MiXCR and keeps one entry per CDR3 protein. The sample lists roughly 190,000 distinct CDR3 sequences, 10% occurring once. V lost 7 bases and J lost 11, with 14 bases in between. Germline V gives CDR1 SEHNR, CDR2 FQNEAQ (reference sequence). The CDR3 extends over 11 amino acids. This clonotype was picked up a small number of times. The sequencing sample was made of PBMCs or a T cell subset sorted from them (not recorded which). The rearrangement uses TRBV7-9 and TRBJ1-1; maybe TRBD1 (6 bases). This TCR derives from a man between 18 and 29 years old who had mild COVID-19 (a few samples of this study predate the infection). Cell type and time point are not known. As DNA, the CDR3 is TGTGCCAGCACCACGGGGGGGCCTGCTTTCTTT. Translation gives CASTTGGPAFF.